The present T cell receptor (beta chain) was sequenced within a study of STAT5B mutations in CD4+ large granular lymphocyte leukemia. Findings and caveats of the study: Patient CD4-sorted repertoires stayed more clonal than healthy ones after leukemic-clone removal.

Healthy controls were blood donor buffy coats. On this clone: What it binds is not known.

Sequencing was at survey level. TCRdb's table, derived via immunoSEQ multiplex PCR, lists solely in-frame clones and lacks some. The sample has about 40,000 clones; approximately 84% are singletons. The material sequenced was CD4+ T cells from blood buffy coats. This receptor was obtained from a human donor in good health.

The CDR3 nucleotides read TGTGCCAGCAGCTTCGCGGGGGGCGGAAACTATGGCTACACCTTC. As protein: CASSFAGGGNYGYTF. The chain links TRBV7-2 to TRBJ1-2, with D perhaps TRBD1 (6 bases). Trimming cost V 3 bases and J 2 bases, with 13 bases left between them. This CDR3 has 15 residues. CDR1 SGHTA and CDR2 FQGNSA come from the germline V gene.